The 21 T cell receptor beta chains below all came from one sample that was sequenced in a study of vaccination and CD4 T cells after COVID-19. Specified treatment: roughly 11-day PBMC culture with coronavirus spike peptide pools or control peptides (ViraFEST assay). The Oncomine TCR Beta short-read assay was what sequenced the DNA obtained from cultured CD4+ T cells. A single record per CDR3 protein comes from TCRdb applying MiXCR to the PCR reads. The profile covers roughly 14,000 distinct CDR3 sequences, with about three fifths appearing a single time and roughly 6.2% taken by the ten largest. Their cognate antigens are unknown. The specimen was CD4+ T cells from blood, cultured in vitro. The receptors were gathered from a human donor who had recovered from COVID-19.

This sequence joins TRBV7-9 and TRBJ2-5; D might be TRBD1 (6 bases). CDR3 length: 14 amino acids. Trimming took 6 bases from V and 1 from J, leaving 12 bases between them. Germline V gives CDR1 SEHNR, CDR2 FQNEAQ (reference sequence). The DNA for the CDR3 is TGTGCCAGCAGAATAGGGGGATCCCAAGAGACCCAGTACTTC. This gives the protein CASRIGGSQETQYF.

The chain combines TRBV20-1 with TRBJ1-3; no clear D. Germline assignment: CDR1 DFQATT and CDR2 SNEGSKA (reference sequence). The CDR3 covers 15 residues. V lost 2 bases and J 2 bases, leaving 13 bases between the germline ends. The CDR3 DNA reads as TGCAGTGCTAGACCTTTCGGAGGGACTGGAAACACCATATATTTT. This translates into CSARPFGGTGNTIYF.

The rearrangement joins TRBV15 to TRBJ2-4, with 9 bases identical to TRBD2. V shed 0 bases and J 5 bases; nucleotides not matched to a gene: 2. Germline-derived CDR1 and CDR2 are LNHNV and YYDKDF (reference sequence). The CDR3 sequence is 15 residues long. The CDR3 reads CATSRDSGSQNIQYF. The DNA for the CDR3 is TGTGCCACCAGCAGAGATAGCGGGAGCCAAAACATTCAGTACTTC. The complete variable domain, with remaining parts taken from reference TRBV15 and TRBJ2-4, reads DAMVIQNPRYQVTQFGKPVTLSCSQTLNHNVMYWYQQKSSQAPKLLFHYYDKDFNNEADTPDNFQSRRPNTSFCFLDIRSPGLGDTAMYLCATSRDSGSQNIQYFGAGTRLSVL.

This clonotype was detected a few times. The rearrangement links TRBV5-1 to TRBJ2-1; D remains ambiguous. Germline V gene lookup returns CDR1 SGHRS and CDR2 YFSETQ. The germline V and J ends were trimmed by 2 bases and 1 base, with 7 bases remaining between them. The CDR3 is made up of 14 amino acids. This CDR3 reads CASSFQQSYNEQFF. The CDR3 DNA follows: TGCGCCAGCAGCTTCCAGCAGTCCTACAATGAGCAGTTCTTC.

The chain links TRBV28 to TRBJ2-2; a weak D match, TRBD1 (6 bases). Per germline, CDR1 MDHEN and CDR2 SYDVKM. Trimming took 6 bases from V and 0 from J, leaving 11 bases between them. The CDR3 covers 15 residues. This chain's CDR3 is CASRLGGTNTGELFF. In nucleotides, the CDR3 is TGTGCCAGCAGGTTAGGGGGAACGAACACCGGGGAGCTGTTTTTT. Full variable domain (remainder filled in from reference TRBV28 and TRBJ2-2): DVKVTQSSRYLVKRTGEKVFLECVQDMDHENMFWYRQDPGLGLRLIYFSYDVKMKEKGDIPEGYSVSREKKERFSLILESASTNQTSMYLCASRLGGTNTGELFFGEGSRLTVL.

This rearrangement joins TRBV6-5 to TRBJ1-4; tentative D call: TRBD1 (5 bases). This CDR3 region has 14 residues. Germline CDR1 and CDR2: MNHEY and SVGAGI. Trimming left V 2 bases short and J 8 bases short, with 12 bases between. The CDR3 is CASSYGGRREKLFF. The DNA for the CDR3 is TGTGCCAGCAGTTACGGGGGAAGGAGGGAAAAACTGTTTTTT.

The chain combines TRBV24-1 with TRBJ2-2; D unclear. V lost 0 bases and J 0 bases, leaving 13 bases between the germline ends. The CDR3 is made up of 18 amino acids. The germline V gene encodes CDR1 KGHDR and CDR2 SFDVKD. CDR3 nucleotide sequence: TGTGCCACCAGTGATTTGGACCCACCCGTCCCGAACACCGGGGAGCTGTTTTTT. Protein sequence: CATSDLDPPVPNTGELFF.

The chain links TRBV20-1 to TRBJ2-5; the match to TRBD2 covers 9 bases. The germline V gene has CDR1 DFQATT and CDR2 SNEGSKA (reference sequence). The ends lost 0 bases at V and 4 bases at J; junction bases unmatched: 3. The length of the CDR3 is 14 residues. This CDR3 reads CSARDSAGGETQYF. DNA for the CDR3: TGCAGTGCTAGAGATTCAGCGGGAGGAGAGACCCAGTACTTC.

The chain recombines TRBV7-2 with TRBJ1-5, with TRBD1 matching over 10 bases. The length of the CDR3 is 16 residues. The ends lost 5 bases at V and 7 bases at J; junction bases unmatched: 11. Germline V gene data show CDR1 as SGHTA and CDR2 as FQGNSA. The CDR3 nucleotides are TGTGCCAGCAGCCCTCCGGGACAGGGGTCCTGGCAGCCCCAGCATTTT. Its translation: CASSPPGQGSWQPQHF.

The gene calls are TRBV6-1 and TRBJ1-1; D uncertain. Trimming took off 9 bases at V and 4 bases at J, with 9 bases between the two ends. Looked up from germline, CDR1 is MNHNS and CDR2 is SASEGT. This CDR3 spans 11 amino acids. CDR3 in amino acids: CASSLGTEAFF. CDR3 coding DNA: TGTGCCAGTTCCTTGGGCACTGAAGCTTTCTTT.

This CDR3 reads CSAPPGGTDTQYF. The DNA for the CDR3 is TGCAGTGCCCCACCCGGGGGCACAGATACGCAGTATTTT. The chain joins TRBV20-1 to TRBJ2-3, with D maybe TRBD2 (5 bases). V was cut by 6 bases and J by 1 base, with 11 bases left in between. This CDR3 has 13 residues. Germline V lookup: CDR1 DFQATT, CDR2 SNEGSKA (reference sequence).

This clonotype was picked up a small number of times. V and J are TRBV12-3 or TRBV12-4 and TRBJ1-3, with D unresolved. CDR3 length equals 13 residues. V was shortened by 6 bases and J by 0 bases, with 6 bases between the two germline ends. CDR3: CASRPSSGNTIYF. The CDR3 nucleotides read TGTGCCAGCAGACCGAGCTCTGGAAACACCATATATTTT.

This rearrangement joins TRBV28 to TRBJ1-2; no clear D. CDR3 length: 17 residues. Trimming removed 6 bases at V and 0 bases at J, with 20 bases between. Germline V gives CDR1 MDHEN, CDR2 SYDVKM. The CDR3 nucleotides read TGTGCCAGCAGGGCGTCGGCGGGAGCCCGAGCTAACTATGGCTACACCTTC. Its protein is CASRASAGARANYGYTF.

CDR3 DNA: TGTGCCAGCAGCTTGGGCGGGACAGGGGAGACCCAGTACTTC. It yields the protein CASSLGGTGETQYF. The gene calls are TRBV7-9 and TRBJ2-5; 9 bases fit TRBD1. CDR1 is SEHNR, CDR2 FQNEAQ, per germline (reference sequence). J lost 5 bases, V lost 3 bases, and 4 bases had no gene match. The CDR3 sequence is 14 residues long. The whole variable domain, remainder taken from reference TRBV7-9 and TRBJ2-5, is DTGVSQNPRHKITKRGQNVTFRCDPISEHNRLYWYRQTLGQGPEFLTYFQNEAQLEKSRLLSDRFSAERPKGSFSTLEIQRTEQGDSAMYLCASSLGGTGETQYFGPGTRLLVL.

The V and J genes are TRBV24-1 and TRBJ1-5, with 8 nucleotides matching TRBD1. CDR3 length: 16 amino acids. Germline values: CDR1 KGHDR, CDR2 SFDVKD. Germline trimming cut 2 bases from V and 2 bases from J; bases unmatched to any gene: 4. In DNA form, the CDR3 reads TGTGCCACCAGTGATTCCCAGACAGGGGGCAATCAGCCCCAGCATTTT. It codes for CATSDSQTGGNQPQHF.

V gene TRBV27 combines with J gene TRBJ2-3; 14 positions agree with TRBD2. The CDR3 totals 17 residues. Germline V gene lookup returns CDR1 MNHEY and CDR2 SMNVEV (reference sequence). V trimming: 4 bases; J trimming: 5 bases; junction bases outside the gene matches: 8. CDR3 in DNA: TGTGCCAGCAGTTCAAGGGGACTAGCGGGAGTTGGAGATACGCAGTATTTT. Its translation is CASSSRGLAGVGDTQYF.

This clonotype showed up just a few times. The chain couples TRBV5-4 to TRBJ1-5, with TRBD1 matching 7 bases. Germline loops: CDR1 SGHNT, CDR2 YYREEE (reference sequence). There are 14 residues in the CDR3. V gave up 4 bases and J gave up 2 bases; unmatched junction bases: 3. The CDR3: CASSKDRGNQPQHF. DNA for the CDR3: TGTGCCAGCAGCAAAGACAGGGGCAATCAGCCCCAGCATTTT. Filled out from reference TRBV5-4 and TRBJ1-5, the complete variable domain reads ETGVTQSPTHLIKTRGQQVTLRCSSQSGHNTVSWYQQALGQGPQFIFQYYREEENGRGNFPPRFSGLQFPNYSSELNVNALELDDSALYLCASSKDRGNQPQHFGDGTRLSIL.

The chain has TRBV12-3 or TRBV12-4 and TRBJ1-1; D is perhaps TRBD1 (6 bases). This CDR3 has 14 residues. Trimming shortened V by 5 bases and J by 6 bases, and 16 bases separated the two germline ends. The CDR3 coding sequence is TGTGCCAGCAGTCTCCGGGTCCCAGGGGCTGAAGCTTTCTTT. The encoded protein is CASSLRVPGAEAFF.

V usage is TRBV7-2 and J usage is TRBJ1-2, with 10 bases fitting TRBD1. The trim removed 3 bases at V and 6 bases at J, leaving 10 bases unmatched. Germline V gene lookup returns CDR1 SGHTA and CDR2 FQGNSA. This CDR3 is 16 amino acids long. The CDR3 DNA sequence: TGTGCCAGCAGCTTTAGTGGGGACAGGGGAGGTGATGGCTACACCTTC. Protein: CASSFSGDRGGDGYTF.

This clonotype was recorded a few times. This chain links TRBV19 with TRBJ2-5; 9 nucleotides align to TRBD1. CDR1 and CDR2 (germline): LNHDA, SQIVND (reference sequence). CDR3 size: 16 residues. V shed 3 bases and J 3 bases; nucleotides not matched to a gene: 8. CDR3 coding DNA: TGTGCCAGTAGTATCTGGACAGGGGCAGGGGAAGAGACCCAGTACTTC. This gives the protein CASSIWTGAGEETQYF.

The chain links TRBV10-3 to TRBJ2-2, with 8 bases lining up with TRBD1. The CDR3 has 15 residues. Germline V CDR1 and CDR2: ENHRY, SYGVKD. The trim removed 7 bases at V and 4 bases at J, leaving 8 bases unmatched. Written as DNA, the CDR3 is TGTGCCATCAAGGAACAGGGGGTGGGCACCGGGGAGCTGTTTTTT. This gives the protein CAIKEQGVGTGELFF.